These 32 T cell receptor beta chains were all obtained from the same sample, sequenced in a study of CD8+CD57+ T cells in acquired aplastic anemia. Profiling of TCR beta VDJ combinations and CDR3 sequences used genomic DNA as template. Each CDR3 protein gets one entry after TCRdb re-called the reads with MiXCR. The table lists about 35,000 distinct CDR3 sequences, about 77% of them singletons. Specimen: sorted CD4+, CD8+, or CD8+CD57+ T cells (not recorded which) from PBMCs. Receptors were obtained from a human donor in good health, serving as a control.

The rearrangement links TRBV2 to TRBJ2-7, with D unresolved. The length of the CDR3 is 12 residues. Trimming took 6 bases from V and 7 from J, leaving 13 bases between them. CDR1 is SNHLY, CDR2 FYNNEI, per germline. CDR3 sequence: CASRRSATEQYF. The CDR3 DNA sequence: TGTGCCAGCAGGAGGTCGGCCACGGAGCAGTACTTC.

The chain employs TRBV11-2 and TRBJ2-1; TRBD2 matches at 9 bases. V shed 4 bases and J 7 bases; nucleotides not matched to a gene: 17. The V gene's germline CDR1 is SGHAT and CDR2 FQNNGV. CDR3 size: 18 residues. The DNA of the CDR3 is TGTGCCAGCAGCTGGGGACTAGCAGAGGCCTGGGGTACGAATGAGCAGTTCTTC. Protein product: CASSWGLAEAWGTNEQFF.

This clonotype was detected ten times or more. The junction shows a germline mismatch at one end, possibly a read error. The rearrangement uses TRBV19 and TRBJ1-5; D not resolved. CDR3 length: 15 residues. Per germline, CDR1 LNHDA and CDR2 SQIVND (reference sequence). The CDR3, as DNA: TGTGCCAGTAGGACTACCTTTAATAGCAATCGGCCCCAGCATTTT. It codes for CASRTTFNSNRPQHF.

V usage is TRBV10-3 and J usage is TRBJ2-6, with 8 nucleotides matching TRBD1. This CDR3 contains 16 residues. Per the germline V gene, CDR1 is ENHRY and CDR2 is SYGVKD. Trimming at V came to 1 base and at J to 3 bases, leaving 2 bases not matched to a gene. CDR3 in amino acids: CAISEWTGSGANVLTF. In DNA form, the CDR3 reads TGTGCCATCAGTGAGTGGACAGGGAGTGGGGCCAACGTCCTGACTTTC.

The chain is built from TRBV24-1 and TRBJ2-3, with a possible D match to TRBD1 (5 bases). CDR1 and CDR2 (germline): KGHDR, SFDVKD. The CDR3 has 15 amino acids. V shed 5 bases and J shed 6 bases, with 17 bases lying between them. As DNA, the CDR3 is TGTGCCACCAGTGGAAGGGGCGTGGGGTCGGATACGCAGTATTTT. It codes for CATSGRGVGSDTQYF.

This clonotype was counted between two and nine times. The chain recombines TRBV2 with TRBJ1-2; TRBD1 aligns across 9 bases. This CDR3 region has 13 residues. Germline V gene data show CDR1 as SNHLY and CDR2 as FYNNEI. The trim removed 4 bases at V and 10 bases at J, leaving 7 bases unmatched. CDR3 sequence reads: CASSGLRQGDYTF. CDR3 nucleotide sequence: TGTGCCAGCAGTGGTTTGCGACAGGGGGACTACACCTTC.

This clonotype was seen once. The rearrangement links TRBV2 to TRBJ2-2, with 7 bases fitting TRBD2. The CDR3 is 15 amino acids. Germline V gives CDR1 SNHLY, CDR2 FYNNEI. With V trimmed by 2 bases and J by 5 bases, 5 bases remained unmatched. For the CDR3, the DNA is TGTGCCAGCAGTGAAAGGGTAGCGGGTACCGGGGAGCTGTTTTTT. This gives the protein CASSERVAGTGELFF.

Within the sample, this clonotype is medium-sized. This chain uses TRBV7-2 with TRBJ1-1; no firm D call. CDR1 and CDR2 (germline): SGHTA, FQGNSA. The CDR3 length is 17 residues. V was shortened by 5 bases and J by 1 base, with 20 bases between the two germline ends. The CDR3 region is CASSLELGSLGNTEAFF. The CDR3 DNA reads as TGTGCCAGCAGCCTGGAGTTAGGGTCCTTAGGGAACACTGAAGCTTTCTTT. Using reference TRBV7-2 and TRBJ1-1 for the parts outside the CDR3, the full variable domain is GAGVSQSPSNKVTEKGKDVELRCDPISGHTALYWYRQSLGQGLEFLIYFQGNSAPDKSGLPSDRFSAERTGGSVSTLTIQRTQQEDSAVYLCASSLELGSLGNTEAFFGQGTRLTVV.

The V call is TRBV20-1, the J call TRBJ2-7; 7 nucleotides line up with TRBD2. The CDR3 runs to 13 residues. Germline V gene sequence: CDR1 DFQATT, CDR2 SNEGSKA (reference sequence). Unmatched junction bases numbered 5, after V lost 6 bases and J lost 0 bases. DNA for the CDR3: TGCAGTGCCTGGGGGGGGAGCTCCTACGAGCAGTACTTC. Translating it yields CSAWGGSSYEQYF.

In this sample, this clonotype turned up a few times. This chain joins TRBV29-1 and TRBJ2-7; D gene ambiguous. V lost 5 bases to trimming and J lost 4 bases, with 9 bases between them. Germline V CDR1 and CDR2: SQVTM, ANQGSEA. The CDR3 totals 11 residues. This chain's CDR3 is CSVFHGYEQYF. The CDR3 bases are TGCAGCGTTTTTCACGGATACGAGCAGTACTTC.

The J gene is TRBJ1-5, the V gene TRBV2; 8 bases map to TRBD1. CDR3 length: 16 residues. The J segment lost 5 bases and the V segment lost 1 base, leaving 7 bases of the junction unmatched. Germline values: CDR1 SNHLY, CDR2 FYNNEI. Here the CDR3 reads CASSEGGRGHDQPQHF. Written as DNA, the CDR3 is TGTGCCAGCAGTGAAGGGGGCAGGGGGCACGATCAGCCCCAGCATTTT.

This clonotype appeared once. V and J are TRBV12-3 or TRBV12-4 and TRBJ2-1; 12 positions agree with TRBD1. Losses at the gene ends were 5 bases for V and 9 bases for J; bases not matched to a gene: 11. The CDR3 covers 16 residues. The CDR3 DNA follows: TGTGCCAGCAGTGCCCAACCGGGACAGGGGGCGAGTGAGCAGTTCTTC. Residues: CASSAQPGQGASEQFF.

J is TRBJ2-7 and V is TRBV29-1; 8 bases fit TRBD1. CDR1 SQVTM and CDR2 ANQGSEA come from the germline V gene. The length of the CDR3 is 14 residues. After removal of 6 bases from V and 4 bases from J, the junction contained 11 bases not matched to a gene. The CDR3 loop is CSVGGGQGQYEQYF. The CDR3 DNA sequence: TGCAGCGTCGGTGGCGGACAGGGTCAATACGAGCAGTACTTC.

For the CDR3, the DNA is TGTGCCAGCAGTGAAGAGGGGACAGGGGGACAGCCCCAGCATTTT. Its translation is CASSEEGTGGQPQHF. V usage is TRBV2 and J usage is TRBJ1-5; 11 positions match TRBD1. The V gene's germline CDR1 is SNHLY and CDR2 FYNNEI. The CDR3 length is 15 residues. V lost 1 base, J lost 7 bases, and 3 bases stayed unmatched.

The V and J genes are TRBV19 and TRBJ2-1; possibly TRBD2 for D (6 bases). Germline CDR1 reads LNHDA; CDR2 reads SQIVND (reference sequence). CDR3 length equals 13 residues. V lost 2 bases, J lost 13 bases, and 15 bases lay in between. In DNA, the CDR3 is TGTGCCAGTAGTATACTCGGAGGGGAGGATCAGTTCTTC. Encoded protein: CASSILGGEDQFF.

This clonotype has more than one count but fewer than ten. The J gene is TRBJ2-7, the V gene TRBV15; a possible D gene is TRBD2 (5 bases). The CDR3 loop spans 14 amino acids. The V end lost 4 bases, the J end lost 1 base, and 11 bases lay between the germline ends. Germline V CDR1 and CDR2: LNHNV, YYDKDF (reference sequence). In DNA, the CDR3 is TGTGCCACCAGCATCGGGGATACTTCCTACGAGCAGTACTTC. Protein product: CATSIGDTSYEQYF.

This sequence joins TRBV19 and TRBJ1-6; D is undetermined. Trimming left V 4 bases short and J 10 bases short, with 11 bases between. The CDR3 has 13 residues. CDR1 LNHDA and CDR2 SQIVND come from the germline V gene (reference sequence). The CDR3 is CASSTGLWSPLHF. The CDR3 DNA is TGTGCCAGTAGTACCGGGTTATGGTCACCCCTCCACTTT. The full variable domain, its missing parts supplied by reference TRBV19 and TRBJ1-6, is DGGITQSPKYLFRKEGQNVTLSCEQNLNHDAMYWYRQDPGQGLRLIYYSQIVNDFQKGDIAEGYSVSREKKESFPLTVTSAQKNPTAFYLCASSTGLWSPLHFGNGTRLTVT.

This clonotype has only a few counts. In nucleotides, the CDR3 is TGCGCCAGCAGCTTAGGGGGAGACGTTGAGACCCAGTACTTC. Its translation: CASSLGGDVETQYF. This chain uses TRBV5-1 with TRBJ2-5; D perhaps matches TRBD1 (6 bases). Germline CDR1 SGHRS, CDR2 YFSETQ. With 2 bases removed from V and 5 bases from J, the gap between germline ends came to 13 bases. The CDR3 length is 14 residues.

This chain uses TRBV25-1 with TRBJ2-7, with 7 bases aligning to TRBD1. This CDR3 is 16 amino acids long. The J segment lost 0 bases and the V segment lost 5 bases, leaving 10 bases of the junction unmatched. The germline V gene encodes CDR1 MGHDK and CDR2 SYGVNS. CDR3 nucleotides: TGTGCCAGCAGTCCGGGACAGCGATTGAGCTCCTACGAGCAGTACTTC. Translating gives CASSPGQRLSSYEQYF.

This clonotype is labeled medium-sized (0.01 to 0.1%). The CDR3 DNA reads TGTGCCAGCAGTGATCGTTTCATTGGCTATGGCTACACCTTC. It encodes CASSDRFIGYGYTF. V gene TRBV25-1 combines with J gene TRBJ1-2, with unresolved D. Deletions cut 3 bases from V and 4 bases from J, with 12 bases between. Germline V CDR1 and CDR2: MGHDK, SYGVNS. The CDR3 consists of 14 residues.

This sequence joins TRBV2 and TRBJ1-1; no firm D call. The CDR3 length is 10 residues. The germline V and J ends were trimmed by 8 bases and 3 bases, with 4 bases remaining between them. CDR1 and CDR2 (germline): SNHLY, FYNNEI. The DNA of the CDR3 is TGTGCCAGCGGGTACACTGAAGCTTTCTTT. Its translation is CASGYTEAFF.

V is TRBV25-1 and J is TRBJ2-5; 7 positions agree with TRBD1. CDR3 size: 16 residues. Trimming removed 1 base from V and 4 bases from J; junction bases left unmatched: 9. Germline loops: CDR1 MGHDK, CDR2 SYGVNS. This CDR3 reads CASSESRQGRRETQYF. The DNA of the CDR3 is TGTGCCAGCAGTGAATCCAGACAGGGTCGGCGAGAGACCCAGTACTTC. Full variable domain (outside the CDR3, taken from reference TRBV25-1 and TRBJ2-5): EADIYQTPRYLVIGTGKKITLECSQTMGHDKMYWYQQDPGMELHLIHYSYGVNSTEKGDLSSESTVSRIRTEHFPLTLESARPSHTSQYLCASSESRQGRRETQYFGPGTRLLVL.

V gene TRBV25-1 combines with J gene TRBJ1-1; no definite D call. The CDR3 consists of 12 residues. Trimming took off 4 bases at V and 5 bases at J, with 8 bases between the two ends. CDR1 and CDR2 (germline): MGHDK, SYGVNS. The CDR3 sequence is CASSGFKTEAFF. CDR3 DNA: TGTGCCAGCAGTGGGTTCAAGACTGAAGCTTTCTTT.

This clonotype is a singleton in its sample. Since no conserved phenylalanine or tryptophan closes the CDR3, a read error is the likely cause. The chain joins TRBV19 to TRBJ2-5; possible D gene TRBD1, 5 bases. This CDR3 contains 14 residues. V lost 3 bases and J lost 2, with 10 bases in between. CDR1 and CDR2 (germline): LNHDA, SQIVND (reference sequence). CDR3 bases: TGTGCCAGTAGTATTCAGGGAACTCAAGAGACCCAGTACTAC. Protein: CASSIQGTQETQYY.

The chain is built from TRBV6-1 and TRBJ2-5; D is uncertain. Germline CDR1 MNHNS, CDR2 SASEGT. This CDR3 spans 16 amino acids. V lost 3 bases and J 4 bases, leaving 18 bases between the germline ends. CDR3 coding DNA: TGTGCCAGCAGTGAGAGGTGGCGCAGCATCGGAGAGACCCAGTACTTC. Protein sequence: CASSERWRSIGETQYF.

This chain joins TRBV7-3 and TRBJ1-5, with TRBD1 identical over 7 bases. Germline V gene sequence: CDR1 SGHTA, CDR2 FQGTGA. Unmatched junction bases numbered 8, after V lost 5 bases and J lost 7 bases. The CDR3 extends over 14 amino acids. The CDR3 reads CASSLSRGEQPQHF. DNA for the CDR3: TGTGCCAGCAGCCTAAGCAGGGGGGAGCAGCCCCAGCATTTT.

V and J are TRBV10-3 and TRBJ1-2; TRBD1 is a possible D gene (5 bases). The CDR3 covers 14 residues. Trimming took 3 bases from V and 8 from J, leaving 16 bases between them. CDR1 and CDR2 from the germline V gene are ENHRY and SYGVKD. CDR3 DNA: TGTGCCATCAGTGATCCCCTCCGGCAGGGAGGCTACACCTTC. It encodes CAISDPLRQGGYTF.

The V call is TRBV9, the J call TRBJ2-3, with a tentative D call TRBD1 (8 bases). V shed 4 bases and J shed 4 bases, with 19 bases lying between them. The CDR3 loop spans 16 amino acids. CDR1 and CDR2 from the germline V gene are SGDLS and YYNGEE. Written as DNA, the CDR3 is TGTGCCAGCAGCCCCGGACAGGGAGGGGGAGCAGATACGCAGTATTTT. Translation gives CASSPGQGGGADTQYF.

This clonotype ranks as medium-sized (0.01 to 0.1%). The CDR3 sequence: CASSIALGAVTQYF. The CDR3, as DNA: TGTGCCAGTAGTATAGCCCTGGGGGCCGTTACGCAGTATTTT. The chain employs TRBV19 and TRBJ2-3; D might be TRBD1 (6 bases). V gave up 1 base and J gave up 8 bases, with 13 bases separating them. From germline, CDR1 is LNHDA and CDR2 SQIVND (reference sequence). There are 14 residues in the CDR3.

CDR3 nucleotides: TGCAGTGCTAGTCAGGGGGGCGAGCAGTACGTC. It codes for CSASQGGEQYV. V is TRBV20-1 and J is TRBJ2-7; D possibly corresponds to TRBD1 (7 bases). Trimming removed 3 bases at V and 6 bases at J, with 9 bases between. The CDR3 is 11 amino acids. CDR1 is DFQATT and CDR2 is SNEGSKA in the germline V gene (reference sequence).

This clonotype was seen once. The gene calls are TRBV15 and TRBJ1-2; TRBD1 might be the D (5 bases). The CDR3 sequence is 16 residues long. Trimming stripped 0 bases from V and 6 bases from J, with 17 bases between. CDR1 is LNHNV and CDR2 is YYDKDF in the germline V gene (reference sequence). CDR3 sequence: CATSRDSLGQGNGYTF. The CDR3 DNA is TGTGCCACCAGCAGAGATTCTTTGGGGCAGGGTAATGGCTACACCTTC.

The J gene is TRBJ2-1, the V gene TRBV7-8; 7 bases align to TRBD1. J lost 8 bases, V lost 4 bases, and 8 bases had no gene match. Germline CDR1 and CDR2: SGHVS and FQNEAQ. The CDR3 has 14 residues. The CDR3 spells CASSSPGQLDEQFF. The CDR3 DNA reads as TGTGCCAGCAGCTCGCCGGGACAGCTGGATGAGCAGTTCTTC.